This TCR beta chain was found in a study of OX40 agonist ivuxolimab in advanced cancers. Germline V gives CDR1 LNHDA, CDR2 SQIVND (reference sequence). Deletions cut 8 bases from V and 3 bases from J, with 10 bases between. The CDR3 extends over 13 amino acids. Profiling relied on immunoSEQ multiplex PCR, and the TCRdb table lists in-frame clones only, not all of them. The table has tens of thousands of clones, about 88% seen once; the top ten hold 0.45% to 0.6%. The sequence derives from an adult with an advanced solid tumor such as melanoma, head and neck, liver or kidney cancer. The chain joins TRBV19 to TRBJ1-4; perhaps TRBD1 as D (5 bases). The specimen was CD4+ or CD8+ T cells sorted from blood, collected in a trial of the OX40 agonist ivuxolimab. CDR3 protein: CASSTDPNEKLFF. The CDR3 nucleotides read TGTGCCAGTTCGACAGACCCTAATGAAAAACTGTTTTTT. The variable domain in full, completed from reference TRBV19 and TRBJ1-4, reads DGGITQSPKYLFRKEGQNVTLSCEQNLNHDAMYWYRQDPGQGLRLIYYSQIVNDFQKGDIAEGYSVSREKKESFPLTVTSAQKNPTAFYLCASSTDPNEKLFFGSGTQLSVL.